This TCR beta chain was recovered during a study of cytomegalovirus exposure and HLA in healthy donors. This clone was seen only a few times. Germline CDR1 is MGHDK and CDR2 is SYGVNS. V lost 8 bases and J lost 8, with 15 bases in between. The CDR3 contains 13 residues. Vbeta (60) and Jbeta (13) primers were used in the PCR. This table comes from immunoSEQ multiplex PCR, and its TCRdb copy is limited to in-frame clones, with some not included. This sample has approximately 160,000 clones, with roughly 71% found just once. This receptor was taken from a male donor in good health and CMV-seropositive. This chain joins TRBV25-1 and TRBJ1-4; D gene ambiguous. Sequenced input: PBMCs. This chain's CDR3 is CASYPPGGEKLFF. In nucleotides, the CDR3 is TGTGCCAGCTACCCTCCGGGAGGGGAAAAACTGTTTTTT.